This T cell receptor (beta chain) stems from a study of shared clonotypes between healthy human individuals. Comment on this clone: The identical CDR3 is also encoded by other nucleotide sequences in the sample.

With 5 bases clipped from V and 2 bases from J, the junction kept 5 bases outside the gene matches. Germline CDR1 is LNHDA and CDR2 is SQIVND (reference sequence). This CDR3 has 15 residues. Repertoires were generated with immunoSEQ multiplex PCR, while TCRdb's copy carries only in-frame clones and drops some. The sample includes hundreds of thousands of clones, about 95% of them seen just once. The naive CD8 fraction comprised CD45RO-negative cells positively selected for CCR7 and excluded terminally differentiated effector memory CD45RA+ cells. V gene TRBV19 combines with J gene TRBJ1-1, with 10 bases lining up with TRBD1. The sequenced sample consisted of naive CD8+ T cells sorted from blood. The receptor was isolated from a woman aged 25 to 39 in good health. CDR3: CASSSTGGFNTEAFF. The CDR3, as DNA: TGTGCCAGTAGTTCGACAGGGGGCTTCAACACTGAAGCTTTCTTT.